This T cell receptor (beta chain) was retrieved from a study of T cell responses to AZD1222 COVID-19 vaccine. Assay used: immunoSEQ multiplex PCR; TCRdb lists only in-frame clones, some missing. The sample yields approximately 150,000 clones, under 95% seen once. CDR1 is ENHRY and CDR2 is SYGVKD in the germline V gene. V was trimmed by 6 bases and J by 3 bases, leaving 15 bases between them. The CDR3 is made up of 15 amino acids. The chain employs TRBV10-3 and TRBJ1-3, with TRBD1 as a possible D gene (6 bases). This receptor was taken from an adult in good health. This specimen was peripheral blood, taken on day 0 of AZD1222 vaccination. As DNA, the CDR3 is TGTGCCATCAGCAAATCAGGGGCGGATGGAAACACCATATATTTT. Protein: CAISKSGADGNTIYF.